This T cell receptor (beta chain) was captured in a study of blood T cells in healthy people across ages. Germline V gene sequence: CDR1 LGHNA, CDR2 YNFKEQ. The CDR3 has 16 residues. V gave up 0 bases and J gave up 5 bases, with 17 bases separating them. Primed by a sample-barcoded 5' primer and a J-beta primer mix, a second PCR proceeded for 7 to 11 cycles. Every sample gave at least 2.5 million paired-end reads containing CDR3. TCRdb reprocessed the 5' RACE reads with MiXCR, giving one entry per CDR3 protein. This sample has about 1.6 million distinct CDR3 sequences, with around 35% found just once.

Sequencing was done on a sample of blood. V gene TRBV4-2 combines with J gene TRBJ2-7, with a possible D match to TRBD1 (6 bases). The clonotype originates from a woman aged 25 to 39 in good health. The CDR3 sequence is CASSQEGGAETHEQYF. For the CDR3, the DNA is TGTGCCAGCAGCCAAGAAGGGGGAGCTGAGACCCACGAGCAGTACTTC.